These 23 T cell receptor beta chains originate from one sample sequenced in a study of blood T cell repertoires in COVID-19. TCRdb's copy holds only in-frame clones and misses some; the assay was immunoSEQ multiplex PCR. The repertoire includes about 120,000 clones, roughly 87% of them detected once, and roughly 8% sits in the top ten. Sequencing was performed on peripheral blood. These TCRs come from a human donor in a cohort sampled during active COVID-19.

The chain is built from TRBV5-1 and TRBJ1-1; 7 nucleotides match TRBD1. The CDR3 is made up of 14 amino acids. The trim removed 3 bases at V and 0 bases at J, leaving 2 bases unmatched. Germline V CDR1 and CDR2: SGHRS, YFSETQ. This chain's CDR3 is CASSSGQLNTEAFF. For the CDR3, the DNA is TGCGCCAGCAGCTCGGGACAGTTGAACACTGAAGCTTTCTTT. Based on the CDR3 plus reference TRBV5-1 and TRBJ1-1, the full variable domain is KAGVTQTPRYLIKTRGQQVTLSCSPISGHRSVSWYQQTPGQGLQFLFEYFSETQRNKGNFPGRFSGRQFSNSRSEMNVSTLELGDSALYLCASSSGQLNTEAFFGQGTRLTVV.

The rearrangement links TRBV2 to TRBJ2-2; 7 bases map to TRBD1. Germline V gene lookup returns CDR1 SNHLY and CDR2 FYNNEI. V shed 4 bases, J shed 4 bases, and the junction held 12 bases outside the gene matches. The CDR3 sequence is 17 residues long. CDR3 protein: CASSGRDRSLPTGELFF. The DNA of the CDR3 is TGTGCCAGCAGTGGAAGGGACAGATCCCTTCCCACCGGGGAGCTGTTTTTT. Looking up the rest from reference TRBV2 and TRBJ2-2 gives the full variable domain: EPEVTQTPSHQVTQMGQEVILRCVPISNHLYFYWYRQILGQKVEFLVSFYNNEISEKSEIFDDQFSVERPDGSNFTLKIRSTKLEDSAMYFCASSGRDRSLPTGELFFGEGSRLTVL.

The count of this clone is one. The rearrangement joins TRBV15 to TRBJ2-7; possibly TRBD2 for D (7 bases). Germline V gene data show CDR1 as LNHNV and CDR2 as YYDKDF (reference sequence). The CDR3 sequence is 15 residues long. Trimming took off 3 bases at V and 2 bases at J, with 14 bases between the two ends. This CDR3 reads CATSRLRGGAYEQYF. The CDR3 nucleotides are TGTGCCACCAGCAGGCTAAGGGGGGGCGCCTACGAGCAGTACTTC.

The chain uses TRBV9 and TRBJ1-2; 9 nucleotides agree with TRBD1. V lost 0 bases and J lost 5; bases outside the gene matches: 5. The CDR3 consists of 15 residues. CDR1 is SGDLS, CDR2 YYNGEE, per germline. CDR3 sequence reads: CASSVGGQGIYGYTF. As DNA, the CDR3 is TGTGCCAGCAGCGTAGGGGGACAGGGAATTTATGGCTACACCTTC.

The chain recombines TRBV19 with TRBJ2-1; 14 bases line up with TRBD2. Per the germline V gene, CDR1 is LNHDA and CDR2 is SQIVND (reference sequence). The CDR3 spans 15 residues. V lost 3 bases and J lost 6; bases outside the gene matches: 1. The CDR3 DNA reads as TGTGCCAGTAGTATCGGGACTAGCGGGAGCAATGAGCAGTTCTTC. This sequence encodes CASSIGTSGSNEQFF.

This chain uses TRBV9 with TRBJ2-2, with D unresolved. Germline values: CDR1 SGDLS, CDR2 YYNGEE. The V gene lost 0 bases and the J gene lost 3 bases, with 3 bases spanning the gap. The CDR3 runs to 13 residues. The CDR3 DNA reads TGTGCCAGCAGCGTAGAGCACACCGGGGAGCTGTTTTTT. Its protein product is CASSVEHTGELFF.

Comments on this clone: One end of the junction does not line up with germline, which may come from a read error. The chain joins TRBV7-7 to TRBJ2-7; 10 bases are shared with TRBD1. Per the germline V gene, CDR1 is SSHAT and CDR2 is FNYEAQ (reference sequence). This CDR3 has 17 amino acids. In nucleotides, the CDR3 is TGTGCTAGCAGCTTAGCGAGGGTGGACAGGGGGATCTACGAGCAGTACTTC. Amino acid sequence: CASSLARVDRGIYEQYF.

This chain links TRBV6-5 with TRBJ1-2; 8 bases line up with TRBD1. Trimming took 6 bases from V and 7 from J; bases not matched to a gene: 13. The CDR3 has 15 residues. In germline, CDR1 is MNHEY, CDR2 SVGAGI. Written as DNA, the CDR3 is TGTGCCAGCAGGTCCTCGGGCAGGGGGCAGGGTGGCTACACCTTC. This translates into CASRSSGRGQGGYTF.

The chain is built from TRBV7-9 and TRBJ1-2, with D perhaps TRBD1 (6 bases). CDR3 length: 15 residues. The germline CDR1 and CDR2 sequences are SEHNR and FQNEAQ (reference sequence). Trimming pared 5 bases from V and 4 bases from J, leaving 17 bases between. CDR3 nucleotide sequence: TGTGCCAGCAGCAGGGAGAGCAGGGGAAGCTATGGCTACACCTTC. Protein product: CASSRESRGSYGYTF. The full variable domain, rest sourced from reference TRBV7-9 and TRBJ1-2, is DTGVSQNPRHKITKRGQNVTFRCDPISEHNRLYWYRQTLGQGPEFLTYFQNEAQLEKSRLLSDRFSAERPKGSFSTLEIQRTEQGDSAMYLCASSRESRGSYGYTFGSGTRLTVV.

The chain has TRBV30 and TRBJ1-5; TRBD1 matches 7 bases. Germline loops: CDR1 GTSNPN, CDR2 SVGIG (reference sequence). The CDR3 spans 15 residues. Germline trimming cut 2 bases from V and 6 bases from J; bases unmatched to any gene: 10. CDR3 in DNA: TGTGCCTGGAGTTCCTGGGGGACAGACGGTCAGCCCCAGCATTTT. Translated: CAWSSWGTDGQPQHF.

J is TRBJ2-2 and V is TRBV11-2; 8 positions agree with TRBD1. Germline V CDR1 and CDR2: SGHAT, FQNNGV. V lost 4 bases and J lost 6; bases outside the gene matches: 4. The CDR3 length is 14 residues. CDR3 region: CASSSNRGSGELFF. CDR3 coding DNA: TGTGCCAGCAGCTCGAACAGGGGGTCCGGGGAGCTGTTTTTT. The whole variable domain, remainder taken from reference TRBV11-2 and TRBJ2-2, is EAGVAQSPRYKIIEKRQSVAFWCNPISGHATLYWYQQILGQGPKLLIQFQNNGVVDDSQLPKDRFSAERLKGVDSTLKIQPAKLEDSAVYLCASSSNRGSGELFFGEGSRLTVL.

The chain employs TRBV9 and TRBJ2-5, with 8 positions matching TRBD1. This CDR3 is built from 15 residues. Germline CDR1 is SGDLS and CDR2 is YYNGEE. The V segment lost 3 bases and the J segment 5 bases; nucleotides outside the gene matches: 9. The CDR3 bases are TGTGCCAGCAGCGCCCCCCAGGGGGCAACGGAGACCCAGTACTTC. This codes for CASSAPQGATETQYF.

V usage is TRBV27 and J usage is TRBJ2-3; tentatively, D is TRBD1 (6 bases). CDR1 and CDR2 from the germline V gene are MNHEY and SMNVEV (reference sequence). V was trimmed by 5 bases and J by 5 bases, leaving 20 bases between them. This CDR3 spans 16 amino acids. The CDR3: CASSPNSGVYVDTQYF. In DNA, the CDR3 is TGTGCCAGCAGTCCAAATTCAGGGGTCTACGTAGATACGCAGTATTTT.

The chain couples TRBV5-5 to TRBJ2-7; TRBD1 might be the D (5 bases). The V gene lost 1 base and the J gene lost 0 bases, with 8 bases spanning the gap. This CDR3 has 14 amino acids. The germline V gene has CDR1 SGHKS and CDR2 YYEKEE (reference sequence). CDR3 residues: CASSLWGTSYEQYF. The DNA for the CDR3 is TGTGCCAGCAGCTTGTGGGGCACCTCCTACGAGCAGTACTTC.

The chain recombines TRBV18 with TRBJ2-5; 12 positions match TRBD2. Germline V gives CDR1 KGHSH, CDR2 LQKENI. The CDR3 totals 16 residues. The J segment lost 2 bases and the V segment lost 6 bases, leaving 7 bases of the junction unmatched. CDR3 sequence: CASSRTSGMEQETQYF. CDR3 in DNA: TGTGCCAGCTCCCGGACTAGCGGGATGGAACAAGAGACCCAGTACTTC.

The chain carries TRBV10-1 and TRBJ2-1; D may be TRBD2 (7 bases). Germline loops: CDR1 WNHNN, CDR2 SYGVQD (reference sequence). Trimming took 3 bases from V and 1 from J, leaving 22 bases between them. The CDR3 runs 19 residues. CDR3 nucleotides: TGCGCCAGCAGTGATCGGGGGGACACCGGTGGTGGATCCTACAATGAGCAGTTCTTC. As protein: CASSDRGDTGGGSYNEQFF.

The genes are TRBV3-1 (or the pseudogene TRBV3-2) and TRBJ2-5; 8 bases are shared with TRBD1. J was trimmed by 3 bases and V by 4 bases; bases with no gene match: 7. The CDR3 loop spans 15 amino acids. In germline, CDR1 is LGHDT, CDR2 YNNKEL (reference sequence). The CDR3 loop reads CASSPTGAGKETQYF. The CDR3 coding sequence is TGTGCCAGCAGCCCGACAGGGGCGGGAAAAGAGACCCAGTACTTC.

The chain has TRBV7-3 and TRBJ2-3; TRBD2 matches at 11 bases. This CDR3 is 16 amino acids long. V trimming: 5 bases; J trimming: 5 bases; junction bases outside the gene matches: 9. Looked up from germline, CDR1 is SGHTA and CDR2 is FQGTGA. The CDR3 sequence is CASSTSSGGLGDTQYF. The CDR3 DNA reads as TGTGCCAGCAGCACATCTAGCGGGGGGCTGGGAGATACGCAGTATTTT.

CDR3 sequence reads: CASSESWTARGTEAFF. The CDR3 coding sequence is TGCGCCAGCAGTGAGTCTTGGACGGCTCGGGGCACTGAAGCTTTCTTT. The chain combines TRBV10-1 with TRBJ1-1; no definite D call. Per germline, CDR1 WNHNN and CDR2 SYGVQD (reference sequence). The CDR3 extends over 16 amino acids. Trimming cost V 0 bases and J 4 bases, with 15 bases left between them.

This chain uses TRBV11-2 with TRBJ2-1; 11 bases align to TRBD2. Unmatched junction bases numbered 12, after V lost 1 base and J lost 7 bases. This CDR3 comprises 18 residues. The germline V gene encodes CDR1 SGHAT and CDR2 FQNNGV. The CDR3 nucleotides read TGTGCCAGCAGCTTAGGCGGAGTAGCGGGGGGGCTGGGGAATGAGCAGTTCTTC. Its translation: CASSLGGVAGGLGNEQFF.

V and J are TRBV5-1 and TRBJ2-5, with 7 bases matching TRBD2. CDR1 and CDR2 from the germline V gene are SGHRS and YFSETQ. This CDR3 region has 14 residues. Unmatched junction bases numbered 4, after V lost 0 bases and J lost 5 bases. For the CDR3, the DNA is TGCGCCAGCAGCTTGGGCGGGGGATTTGAGACCCAGTACTTC. Protein sequence: CASSLGGGFETQYF.

The genes are TRBV18 and TRBJ2-7, with 9 bases identical to TRBD2. Germline CDR1 KGHSH, CDR2 LQKENI. The CDR3 contains 13 residues. The ends lost 0 bases at V and 6 bases at J; junction bases unmatched: 0. CDR3 sequence (DNA): TGTGCCAGCTCACCACCGACTAGCGGCGAGCAGTACTTC. This sequence encodes CASSPPTSGEQYF.

CDR3 amino acids: CAQGGYTDTQYF. The CDR3 DNA is TGTGCCCAAGGGGGCTACACAGATACGCAGTATTTT. The gene calls are TRBV2 and TRBJ2-3, with 7 bases identical to TRBD1. The CDR3 loop spans 12 amino acids. The germline V gene has CDR1 SNHLY and CDR2 FYNNEI. J gave up 2 bases and V 11 bases, and 4 bases lay outside the gene matches.